Presented here are 26 T cell receptor beta chains from one specimen sequenced in a study of CD8 T cells in ankylosing spondylitis. TCRdb analysed the 5' RACE reads with MiXCR anew, one entry per CDR3 protein. The data contain under 130,000 distinct CDR3 sequences, approximately 25% of them singletons. The sequenced sample consisted of synovial fluid, either unsorted or a sorted T cell fraction (not recorded which). The receptor set was obtained from a male donor with ankylosing spondylitis.

The rearrangement links TRBV5-1 to TRBJ2-5; D uncertain. Germline CDR1 SGHRS, CDR2 YFSETQ. The ends were cut back, 6 bases at V and 5 bases at J, with 11 bases in the middle. The CDR3 covers 12 residues. The CDR3 here is CASTTGGETQYF. CDR3 nucleotides: TGCGCCAGCACGACCGGTGGGGAGACCCAGTACTTC.

The V gene is TRBV7-9, the J gene TRBJ2-3; 9 positions match TRBD2. V lost 7 bases to trimming and J lost 5 bases; unmatched junction nucleotides: 4. The V gene's germline CDR1 is SEHNR and CDR2 FQNEAQ (reference sequence). The CDR3 has 13 residues. CDR3 protein: CASISLAGDTQYF. The CDR3 DNA is TGTGCCAGCATCTCACTAGCGGGAGATACGCAGTATTTT.

This chain links TRBV6-2 or TRBV6-3 with TRBJ2-1; D remains unclear. V was shortened by 4 bases and J by 2 bases, with 12 bases between the two germline ends. The CDR3 covers 15 residues. In germline, CDR1 is MNHEY, CDR2 SVGEGT. Here the CDR3 reads CASSSTLIAYNEQFF. CDR3 DNA sequence: TGTGCCAGCAGTTCCACCCTCATAGCCTACAATGAGCAGTTCTTC.

This clonotype has a count of ten or more. The V call is TRBV25-1, the J call TRBJ1-1, with D unclear. Per germline, CDR1 MGHDK and CDR2 SYGVNS. There are 12 residues in the CDR3. The V gene lost 2 bases and the J gene lost 11 bases, with 12 bases spanning the gap. CDR3 in DNA: TGTGCCAGCAGTGAAGGAAGTCTCAAGGCTTTCTTT. Its protein product is CASSEGSLKAFF.

This clonotype has at least ten counts. V and J are TRBV4-2 and TRBJ2-2; TRBD1 might be the D (5 bases). Germline V CDR1 and CDR2: LGHNA, YNFKEQ. V gave up 4 bases and J gave up 1 base, with 16 bases separating them. The CDR3 sequence is 17 residues long. The CDR3 here is CASSPIGIQGNTGELFF. The CDR3 DNA reads TGTGCCAGCAGCCCCATCGGAATCCAGGGGAACACCGGGGAGCTGTTTTTT.

This clonotype was detected a few times. The chain carries TRBV20-1 and TRBJ2-2; D is unresolved. The CDR3 has 14 residues. V lost 1 base to trimming and J lost 2 bases, with 8 bases between them. The germline gives CDR1 DFQATT, CDR2 SNEGSKA (reference sequence). The CDR3 protein is CSARAPTNTGELFF. The DNA for the CDR3 is TGCAGTGCTAGAGCCCCGACTAACACCGGGGAGCTGTTTTTT.

The genes are TRBV4-2 and TRBJ1-5, with D maybe TRBD1 (5 bases). The CDR3 runs to 16 residues. V was trimmed by 4 bases and J by 1 base, leaving 14 bases between them. Germline V CDR1 and CDR2: LGHNA, YNFKEQ. CDR3 amino acids: CASSLVSGPSNQPQHF. CDR3 sequence (DNA): TGTGCCAGCAGCCTCGTGTCGGGGCCGAGCAATCAGCCCCAGCATTTT.

The chain uses TRBV20-1 and TRBJ2-1, with D tentatively TRBD1 or TRBD2 (5 bases each). This CDR3 region has 16 residues. Trimming removed 5 bases at V and 8 bases at J, with 25 bases between. The germline V gene has CDR1 DFQATT and CDR2 SNEGSKA (reference sequence). The CDR3 sequence is CSARTPGPPRSHEQFF. CDR3 sequence (DNA): TGCAGTGCTCGTACCCCGGGACCCCCAAGGTCCCATGAGCAGTTCTTC.

The chain carries TRBV5-1 and TRBJ2-5; D is possibly TRBD2 (6 bases). The V gene's germline CDR1 is SGHRS and CDR2 YFSETQ. CDR3 size: 19 residues. V lost 4 bases, J lost 0 bases, and 25 bases lay in between. CDR3 in DNA: TGCGCCAGCAGCCTCACCGCGGGGATGGATCGACAATACCAAGAGACCCAGTACTTC. Amino acids: CASSLTAGMDRQYQETQYF.

This clonotype occurred a few times. The CDR3 bases are TGTGCCAGCAGTTTGAGCAGGGGAAACTATGGCTACACCTTC. Protein product: CASSLSRGNYGYTF. The rearrangement uses TRBV27 and TRBJ1-2, with a possible D match to TRBD1 (6 bases). CDR3 length: 14 residues. V gave up 3 bases and J gave up 2 bases, with 10 bases separating them. Germline V CDR1 and CDR2: MNHEY, SMNVEV (reference sequence).

V and J are TRBV5-1 and TRBJ2-7, with D uncertain. The germline V and J ends were trimmed by 4 bases and 7 bases, with 12 bases remaining between them. The CDR3 length is 12 residues. Germline values: CDR1 SGHRS, CDR2 YFSETQ. CDR3 sequence (DNA): TGCGCCAGCAGCCCTGGCGTTCGGGAGCAGTACTTC. Translation: CASSPGVREQYF.

This clonotype has a handful of counts. This rearrangement joins TRBV29-1 to TRBJ2-1, with a tentative D call TRBD1 (5 bases). Trimming left V 4 bases short and J 0 bases short, with 13 bases between. The CDR3 length is 15 residues. Germline CDR1 and CDR2: SQVTM and ANQGSEA. The CDR3 coding sequence is TGCAGCGTTGGGTCGACAGTCAGCTCCTACAATGAGCAGTTCTTC. Encoded protein: CSVGSTVSSYNEQFF.

This clonotype was detected a few times. V gene TRBV4-1 combines with J gene TRBJ1-1; unclear D gene. V shed 0 bases and J shed 6 bases, with 11 bases lying between them. CDR3 size: 14 residues. Germline V gene lookup returns CDR1 MGHRA and CDR2 YSYEKL. The CDR3: CASSQDVTRAEAFF. The CDR3 nucleotides read TGCGCCAGCAGCCAAGATGTAACGAGGGCTGAAGCTTTCTTT.

V usage is TRBV7-2 and J usage is TRBJ2-2; TRBD2 matches at 12 bases. The CDR3 has 15 amino acids. V lost 6 bases and J lost 6; bases outside the gene matches: 5. Germline lookup yields CDR1 SGHTA and CDR2 FQGNSA. In DNA, the CDR3 is TGTGCCAGCAGTCGACTAGCGGGAGAGGCCGGGGAGCTGTTTTTT. Protein sequence: CASSRLAGEAGELFF.

V and J are TRBV29-1 and TRBJ2-5; D might be TRBD1 (6 bases). Germline values: CDR1 SQVTM, CDR2 ANQGSEA. Trimming stripped 5 bases from V and 5 bases from J, with 9 bases between. The CDR3 consists of 11 residues. CDR3 loop: CSVYRAETQYF. The DNA for the CDR3 is TGCAGCGTTTACAGGGCGGAGACCCAGTACTTC.

This clonotype was observed a few times. This chain uses TRBV7-9 with TRBJ2-3; 7 nucleotides match TRBD2. Losses at the gene ends were 7 bases for V and 0 bases for J; bases not matched to a gene: 10. Germline V gives CDR1 SEHNR, CDR2 FQNEAQ (reference sequence). This CDR3 has 16 residues. The CDR3: CASIQRGYKSTDTQYF. The CDR3 DNA sequence: TGTGCCAGCATCCAGCGGGGCTACAAGAGCACAGATACGCAGTATTTT.

This clonotype was counted ten times or more. The rearrangement links TRBV4-2 to TRBJ1-2, with D perhaps TRBD1 (5 bases). Germline CDR1 and CDR2: LGHNA and YNFKEQ. This CDR3 comprises 13 residues. Trimming pared 4 bases from V and 6 bases from J, leaving 12 bases between. CDR3 amino acids: CASSPYLGDGYTF. DNA of the CDR3: TGTGCCAGCAGCCCGTATCTGGGGGATGGCTACACCTTC.

This clonotype came up a few times. This chain links TRBV6-6 with TRBJ2-5; D ambiguous. Germline CDR1 is MNHNY and CDR2 is SVGAGI (reference sequence). The CDR3 runs to 11 residues. Trimming left V 5 bases short and J 4 bases short, with 5 bases between. This chain's CDR3 is CASSHGETQYF. The CDR3 DNA reads as TGTGCCAGCAGTCATGGAGAGACCCAGTACTTC.

In DNA, the CDR3 is TGCAGCGTATCCCGCGGGAACGAGCAGTACTTC. Translation gives CSVSRGNEQYF. The J gene is TRBJ2-7, the V gene TRBV29-1; a weak D match, TRBD2 (6 bases). Trimming took 6 bases from V and 5 from J, leaving 11 bases between them. In germline, CDR1 is SQVTM, CDR2 ANQGSEA. The CDR3 has 11 amino acids.

The chain is built from TRBV9 and TRBJ2-1; 7 bases agree with TRBD2. There are 17 residues in the CDR3. J was trimmed by 4 bases and V by 0 bases; bases with no gene match: 10. From germline, CDR1 is SGDLS and CDR2 YYNGEE. The CDR3 is CASSVGGGTNLYNEQFF. DNA of the CDR3: TGTGCCAGCAGCGTAGGTGGAGGGACTAACCTTTACAATGAGCAGTTCTTC.

The chain links TRBV29-1 to TRBJ1-1; D might be TRBD1 (5 bases). Trimming shortened V by 7 bases and J by 2 bases, and 11 bases separated the two germline ends. CDR1 is SQVTM, CDR2 ANQGSEA, per germline. This CDR3 region has 12 residues. DNA for the CDR3: TGCAGCGGGAGGGGTGCAAACACTGAAGCTTTCTTT. Residues: CSGRGANTEAFF.

This clonotype has at least ten counts. The chain links TRBV29-1 to TRBJ2-1; 11 nucleotides agree with TRBD2. Germline-derived CDR1 and CDR2 are SQVTM and ANQGSEA. The J segment lost 3 bases and the V segment lost 1 base, leaving 8 bases of the junction unmatched. The CDR3 loop spans 17 amino acids. The CDR3 region has the DNA TGCAGCGTTGAAGCTGTACTAGCGGGGGACCGCTACAATGAGCAGTTCTTC. It specifies CSVEAVLAGDRYNEQFF.

J is TRBJ1-2 and V is TRBV20-1; 8 bases fit TRBD1. The CDR3 contains 14 residues. J gave up 7 bases and V 3 bases, and 10 bases lay outside the gene matches. The germline V gene encodes CDR1 DFQATT and CDR2 SNEGSKA (reference sequence). CDR3 amino acids: CSAREQGGTRGYTF. The CDR3, as DNA: TGCAGTGCTAGGGAACAGGGGGGAACTCGTGGCTACACCTTC.

This clonotype was picked up a small number of times. The chain employs TRBV7-9 and TRBJ2-1; 10 nucleotides line up with TRBD2. The CDR3 is 15 residues long. The trim removed 6 bases at V and 5 bases at J, leaving 7 bases unmatched. CDR1 SEHNR and CDR2 FQNEAQ come from the germline V gene (reference sequence). DNA for the CDR3: TGTGCCAGCAGTACCGGGACTAGCGACCACAATGAGCAGTTCTTC. As protein: CASSTGTSDHNEQFF.

This clonotype came up many times. This chain connects TRBV5-1 to TRBJ1-1; D uncertain. Germline CDR1 SGHRS, CDR2 YFSETQ. Trimming pared 0 bases from V and 4 bases from J, leaving 7 bases between. This CDR3 has 13 residues. The CDR3: CASSLGTGTEAFF. The CDR3 coding sequence is TGCGCCAGCAGCTTGGGTACTGGCACTGAAGCTTTCTTT.

The chain recombines TRBV4-2 with TRBJ2-7, with 7 bases that match TRBD2. Germline lookup yields CDR1 LGHNA and CDR2 YNFKEQ. CDR3 length: 15 amino acids. V dropped 1 base and J dropped 3; count of bases not matched to a gene: 6. CDR3 bases: TGTGCCAGCAGCCAAGCCCGGGGGGTAAACTACGAGCAGTACTTC. It is translated as CASSQARGVNYEQYF.